A single sample gave rise to the 32 T cell receptor beta chains below, sequenced in a study of blood T cells in healthy people across ages. A second PCR of 7 to 11 cycles used a sample-barcoded 5' primer and a J-beta primer mix. One entry per CDR3 protein results from TCRdb running MiXCR on the 5' RACE reads. The sample has 870,000 or so distinct CDR3 sequences; 25% to 30% are singletons. The sample consisted of blood. Receptor source: a woman older than 75 in good health.

This clonotype was observed a few times. The J gene is TRBJ2-1, the V gene TRBV24-1, with 10 bases aligning to TRBD2. In germline, CDR1 is KGHDR, CDR2 SFDVKD. V trimming: 5 bases; J trimming: 7 bases; junction bases outside the gene matches: 1. CDR3 length equals 13 residues. CDR3 region: CATSVAGGNEQFF. CDR3 DNA: TGTGCCACCAGTGTAGCGGGGGGAAATGAGCAGTTCTTC.

The V gene is TRBV7-8, the J gene TRBJ2-6; D gene unclear. Germline V CDR1 and CDR2: SGHVS, FQNEAQ. V was pared by 7 bases and J by 0 bases, with 22 bases between. This CDR3 has 19 amino acids. CDR3 DNA sequence: TGTGCCAGCAACCTAACCAGGACGATCCAGAGCTCTGGGGCCAACGTCCTGACTTTC. This translates into CASNLTRTIQSSGANVLTF.

V usage is TRBV27 and J usage is TRBJ1-2, with TRBD1 matching 9 bases. V was clipped by 5 bases and J by 3 bases; unmatched bases: 4. This CDR3 has 14 residues. The germline V gene has CDR1 MNHEY and CDR2 SMNVEV (reference sequence). The CDR3 spells CASSRNRGHYGYTF. Here the CDR3 DNA reads TGTGCCAGCAGTCGTAACAGGGGGCACTATGGCTACACCTTC.

The chain carries TRBV6-2 or TRBV6-3 and TRBJ1-5, with 7 bases lining up with TRBD1. V shed 1 base and J 6 bases; nucleotides not matched to a gene: 12. The V gene's germline CDR1 is MNHEY and CDR2 SVGEGT. The CDR3 is 17 amino acids. The CDR3 nucleotides read TGTGCCAGCAGTTACTTCTTTCAGACAGGGCGGGTTCAGCCCCAGCATTTT. Amino acid sequence: CASSYFFQTGRVQPQHF.

The sample holds many counts of this clonotype. The chain has TRBV6-6 and TRBJ2-1; 8 positions match TRBD1. Germline V gene data show CDR1 as MNHNY and CDR2 as SVGAGI (reference sequence). With 8 bases clipped from V and 7 bases from J, the junction kept 13 bases outside the gene matches. The CDR3 consists of 15 residues. Written as DNA, the CDR3 is TGTGCCAGCGAGAACACGGACAGGGTTACAAATGAGCAGTTCTTC. Translating gives CASENTDRVTNEQFF.

The table lists this clonotype with a few counts. The gene calls are TRBV12-3 or TRBV12-4 and TRBJ1-6; D gene uncertain. V was clipped by 7 bases and J by 1 base, with 20 bases between them. The CDR3 is made up of 18 amino acids. The CDR3, as DNA: TGTGCCAGCACCCAAGCCGCGGGAATTCGGTCCTATAATTCACCCCTCCACTTT. Translated: CASTQAAGIRSYNSPLHF.

This clonotype was counted many times. The chain links TRBV5-1 to TRBJ2-6; perhaps TRBD1 as D (6 bases). With 7 bases removed from V and 1 base from J, the gap between germline ends came to 12 bases. Germline CDR1 SGHRS, CDR2 YFSETQ. This CDR3 has 15 residues. CDR3 residues: CASGPQGSGANVLTF. CDR3 sequence (DNA): TGCGCCAGCGGGCCACAGGGTTCTGGGGCCAACGTCCTGACTTTC.

The chain has TRBV7-9 and TRBJ1-6, with D perhaps matching TRBD1 (5 bases). This CDR3 has 13 residues. V shed 1 base and J shed 13 bases, with 11 bases lying between them. Germline CDR1 SEHNR, CDR2 FQNEAQ (reference sequence). The CDR3 sequence: CASSLDQGFPLHF. DNA for the CDR3: TGTGCCAGCAGCTTAGATCAGGGTTTCCCCCTCCACTTT.

This clonotype was found once. A much larger clone sits a single nucleotide away, making a read error possible. The V gene is TRBV9, the J gene TRBJ2-7; D remains unclear. Germline-derived CDR1 and CDR2 are SGDLS and YYNGEE. This CDR3 is 14 amino acids long. In nucleotides, the CDR3 is TGTGCCGGCAGCGTAGCTCTGGGTAGCTACGAGCAGTACTTC. Its protein product is CAGSVALGSYEQYF.

This clonotype was seen a single time. Mismatch with germline at one junction end may stem from a read error. The J gene is TRBJ1-6, the V gene TRBV7-2; D is unclear. From germline, CDR1 is SGHTA and CDR2 FQGNSA. The CDR3 runs to 16 residues. CDR3 bases: TGTGGCAGCAGCTCGCCATCCCTTGGGCGGGGTTCACCCCTCCACTTT. Amino acids: CGSSSPSLGRGSPLHF. The variable domain in full, with the rest retrieved from reference TRBV7-2 and TRBJ1-6, is GAGVSQSPSNKVTEKGKDVELRCDPISGHTALYWYRQSLGQGLEFLIYFQGNSAPDKSGLPSDRFSAERTGGSVSTLTIQRTQQEDSAVYLCGSSSPSLGRGSPLHFGNGTRLTVT.

Notes on this clonotype: A much larger clone differs from this one at a single base, so this may be a read error. The V call is TRBV28, the J call TRBJ2-3, with TRBD1 matching over 7 bases. There are 20 residues in the CDR3. Germline V CDR1 and CDR2: MDHEN, SYDVKM. CDR3 in DNA: TGTGTCAGCAGTTTGGCTTTCGCGGCATGGTACAGGGGTTTAACAGATACGCAGTATTTT. It translates to CVSSLAFAAWYRGLTDTQYF. Looking up the rest from reference TRBV28 and TRBJ2-3 gives the full variable domain: DVKVTQSSRYLVKRTGEKVFLECVQDMDHENMFWYRQDPGLGLRLIYFSYDVKMKEKGDIPEGYSVSREKKERFSLILESASTNQTSMYLCVSSLAFAAWYRGLTDTQYFGPGTRLTVL.

The table lists this clonotype with many counts. The chain couples TRBV7-4 to TRBJ2-3; 12 nucleotides line up with TRBD2. The CDR3 has 18 residues. Unmatched junction bases numbered 12, after V lost 5 bases and J lost 3 bases. Per the germline V gene, CDR1 is SGHVT and CDR2 is SQSDAQ. CDR3 sequence: CASSPGLAGRASTDTQYF. The CDR3 coding sequence is TGTGCCAGCAGCCCGGGACTAGCGGGTCGGGCCTCGACAGATACGCAGTATTTT.

V usage is TRBV9 and J usage is TRBJ1-6; D gene unclear. Trimming left V 4 bases short and J 5 bases short, with 16 bases between. This CDR3 has 16 residues. Per germline, CDR1 SGDLS and CDR2 YYNGEE. The CDR3 spells CASSPRHTRNNSPLHF. The CDR3 DNA sequence: TGTGCCAGCAGCCCCCGTCACACCCGGAATAATTCACCCCTCCACTTT.

This clonotype was observed at least ten times. The V gene is TRBV6-5, the J gene TRBJ2-5; 9 bases line up with TRBD1. CDR3 length equals 16 residues. V trimming: 0 bases; J trimming: 5 bases; junction bases outside the gene matches: 7. Looked up from germline, CDR1 is MNHEY and CDR2 is SVGAGI. CDR3 sequence: CASSYSGGQGTETQYF. The CDR3, as DNA: TGTGCCAGCAGTTACTCGGGCGGACAGGGGACGGAGACCCAGTACTTC.

This clonotype was recorded a few times. A much larger clone lies one base from this, so it may be a read error. The chain combines TRBV6-5 with TRBJ1-2, with D uncertain. The CDR3 extends over 14 amino acids. Trimming stripped 2 bases from V and 7 bases from J, with 14 bases between. Germline values: CDR1 MNHEY, CDR2 SVGAGI. This chain's CDR3 is CASSYLGRGPGYTF. The CDR3 DNA sequence: TGTGCCAGCAGTTACCTTGGACGGGGTCCTGGCTACACCTTC.

The chain recombines TRBV20-1 with TRBJ1-1; perhaps TRBD1 as D (6 bases). Germline V gives CDR1 DFQATT, CDR2 SNEGSKA (reference sequence). This CDR3 is 12 amino acids long. V was pared by 3 bases and J by 4 bases, with 9 bases between. CDR3 protein: CSARAGATEAFF. Written as DNA, the CDR3 is TGCAGTGCTAGGGCAGGGGCCACTGAAGCTTTCTTT.

The genes are TRBV10-3 and TRBJ1-1; D may be TRBD1 (6 bases). The CDR3 loop spans 14 amino acids. The germline V gene has CDR1 ENHRY and CDR2 SYGVKD. V dropped 6 bases and J dropped 1 base, with 12 bases sitting between them. Here the CDR3 reads CAISPSDRNTEAFF. CDR3 sequence (DNA): TGTGCCATCAGCCCCTCGGACAGGAACACTGAAGCTTTCTTT.

This clonotype was found a few times. One base away lies a much larger clone, so this may be a sequencing read error. V and J are TRBV20-1 and TRBJ2-7; D possibly matches TRBD1 or TRBD2 (5 bases each). The CDR3 runs 14 residues. V lost 4 bases and J lost 7, with 20 bases in between. Germline V gene lookup returns CDR1 DFQATT and CDR2 SNEGSKA (reference sequence). As DNA, the CDR3 is TGCAGTGCTACCGGACGGGGCGCCTACAATGAGCAGTACTTC. Protein sequence: CSATGRGAYNEQYF.

This clonotype was counted at least ten times. The chain combines TRBV20-1 with TRBJ2-2; D possibly uses TRBD1 or TRBD2 (5 bases each). V was shortened by 6 bases and J by 6 bases, with 20 bases between the two germline ends. CDR3 length equals 15 residues. Germline V CDR1 and CDR2: DFQATT, SNEGSKA (reference sequence). This chain's CDR3 is CSAPNSIRGAGELFF. In DNA form, the CDR3 reads TGCAGTGCGCCGAACTCCATAAGGGGAGCCGGGGAGCTGTTTTTT.

With regard to this clonotype: A much more abundant neighbour one base away suggests this may be a read error. Here the CDR3 DNA reads TGTGCCGGCAGTGATAGGGGCGGCTATAGCACAGATACGCAGTATTTT. Translating gives CAGSDRGGYSTDTQYF. J is TRBJ2-3 and V is TRBV6-4; possibly TRBD1 for D (5 bases). The germline V gene encodes CDR1 MRHNA and CDR2 SNTAGT. The CDR3 is 16 amino acids.

Regarding this clonotype: At one end, the junction sequence differs from germline, possibly due to a read error. The V and J genes are TRBV30 and TRBJ1-2, with 9 bases fitting TRBD1. CDR1 and CDR2 (germline): GTSNPN, SVGIG (reference sequence). This CDR3 has 16 amino acids. In DNA form, the CDR3 reads TGTGTCTGGAGTCCAGCGATGGGGACAGGGCGCTATGGCTACACCTTC. It codes for CVWSPAMGTGRYGYTF.

This clonotype was counted ten times or more. The chain joins TRBV4-1 to TRBJ2-3, with D possibly TRBD1 on 6 matching bases. CDR1 and CDR2 (germline): MGHRA, YSYEKL. This CDR3 spans 14 amino acids. The V gene lost 4 bases and the J gene lost 8 bases, with 16 bases spanning the gap. In DNA, the CDR3 is TGCGCCAGCAGCCTAGGACAGAAGGGCGCTACGCAGTATTTT. Translation: CASSLGQKGATQYF.

This clonotype came up once. The chain joins TRBV20-1 to TRBJ2-7; 11 bases are shared with TRBD2. V trimming: 0 bases; J trimming: 6 bases; junction bases outside the gene matches: 4. Germline CDR1 is DFQATT and CDR2 is SNEGSKA (reference sequence). The CDR3 has 14 amino acids. The CDR3 bases are TGCAGTGCTAGAGATTTTAGCGGGGGGGTCGAGCAGTACTTC. It codes for CSARDFSGGVEQYF.

There are many counts of this clonotype. The chain couples TRBV7-8 to TRBJ1-2; 7 bases match TRBD1. The CDR3 loop spans 14 amino acids. V was clipped by 4 bases and J by 5 bases; unmatched bases: 7. Germline V gene sequence: CDR1 SGHVS, CDR2 FQNEAQ. Here the CDR3 DNA reads TGTGCCAGCAGCTCACCTCGGGGACAGTATGGCTACACCTTC. Encoded protein: CASSSPRGQYGYTF.

This clonotype has more than one count but fewer than ten. This sequence joins TRBV6-1 and TRBJ2-3, with D unresolved. The V gene's germline CDR1 is MNHNS and CDR2 SASEGT. Deletions cut 6 bases from V and 1 base from J, with 11 bases between. CDR3 length: 14 amino acids. The CDR3 DNA reads as TGTGCCAGCAGAGAAACCCGGGGCACAGATACGCAGTATTTT. Its translation: CASRETRGTDTQYF.

This rearrangement joins TRBV15 to TRBJ2-3; D is ambiguous. The germline gives CDR1 LNHNV, CDR2 YYDKDF (reference sequence). The germline V and J ends were trimmed by 0 bases and 5 bases, with 9 bases remaining between them. The CDR3 is 14 residues long. CDR3 bases: TGTGCCACCAGCAGAGATCAGAAGCAAGATACGCAGTATTTT. This translates into CATSRDQKQDTQYF.

This clonotype was detected a few times. The V gene is TRBV6-6, the J gene TRBJ1-2, with TRBD1 as a possible D gene (6 bases). The V gene's germline CDR1 is MNHNY and CDR2 SVGAGI (reference sequence). V lost 6 bases and J lost 4, with 21 bases in between. The CDR3 extends over 16 amino acids. The CDR3 sequence is CASRSTRGGESYGYTF. The CDR3 DNA is TGTGCCAGCAGATCAACCAGGGGAGGGGAATCCTATGGCTACACCTTC.

The genes are TRBV9 and TRBJ2-5; D unresolved. The V gene's germline CDR1 is SGDLS and CDR2 YYNGEE. V lost 0 bases and J 5 bases, leaving 8 bases between the germline ends. The CDR3 length is 13 residues. DNA of the CDR3: TGTGCCAGCAGCGTAGACCTCAAGGAGACCCAGTACTTC. Encoded protein: CASSVDLKETQYF.

The chain has TRBV5-5 and TRBJ1-2, with 11 positions matching TRBD1. Trimming at V came to 4 bases and at J to 7 bases, leaving 9 bases not matched to a gene. Germline assignment: CDR1 SGHKS and CDR2 YYEKEE (reference sequence). The CDR3 spans 15 residues. The CDR3 sequence is CASSGGQGAKGGYTF. CDR3 sequence (DNA): TGTGCCAGCAGCGGAGGACAGGGGGCGAAGGGTGGCTACACCTTC.

This clonotype has just a few counts. V usage is TRBV20-1 and J usage is TRBJ2-7, with D hard to call. The V gene's germline CDR1 is DFQATT and CDR2 SNEGSKA (reference sequence). V lost 1 base and J lost 3, with 10 bases in between. The CDR3 contains 13 residues. CDR3 amino acids: CSARVPVRYEQYF. CDR3 nucleotides: TGCAGTGCTAGAGTACCAGTCCGCTACGAGCAGTACTTC.

This clonotype has only a few counts. This could be a read error, since a much larger clone is one nucleotide away. For the CDR3, the DNA is TGTGCCAGCAGTTACGAGACAGGTACCTACAATGAGCAGTACTTC. Amino acid sequence: CASSYETGTYNEQYF. The chain uses TRBV6-5 and TRBJ2-7; D might be TRBD1 (6 bases). Germline V gene data show CDR1 as MNHEY and CDR2 as SVGAGI. With 2 bases removed from V and 7 bases from J, the gap between germline ends came to 18 bases. The CDR3 has 15 residues.

There are a few counts of this clonotype. J is TRBJ2-2 and V is TRBV9; D remains unclear. Per germline, CDR1 SGDLS and CDR2 YYNGEE. Trimming shortened V by 1 base and J by 0 bases, and 10 bases separated the two germline ends. The CDR3 loop spans 16 amino acids. In nucleotides, the CDR3 is TGTGCCAGCAGCGTATTAGGGTACGCGAACACCGGGGAGCTGTTTTTT. Protein product: CASSVLGYANTGELFF.